The present T cell receptor (beta chain) was sequenced within a study of CD8 T cells in Susac syndrome (dated by TCRdb to about 2019). Study-wide context: The study used repertoire sequencing to test whether antigen drove CD8+ T cell activation and differentiation in Susac syndrome. What the study reported, not specific to this receptor: The TCR sequencing and HLA analysis was acknowledged to have included a relatively small number of individuals.

High-throughput TCR beta sequencing profiled peripheral blood CD8+ and CD4+ T cells from healthy donors, Susac syndrome patients and multiple sclerosis patients. The healthy donors served as controls matched for age and sex. Bulk CD8+ and CD4+ T cells were purified magnetically by negative isolation, whereas CD8+ TEMRA cells were enriched by FACS. Blood was collected in EDTA tubes and processed within 24 hours, with PBMCs isolated through density gradient centrifugation. PBMCs destined for TCR sequencing were cryopreserved in liquid nitrogen and later thawed in a 37 °C water bath. The sorted or isolated CD4+, CD8+ and CD8+ TEMRA cells reached a purity of at least 90%. CDR1 and CDR2 are drawn from the germline V gene (reference sequence): DFQATT, SNEGSKA. The CDR3 has 15 amino acids, counting the end cysteine and phenylalanine. Only the CDR3 part of the read is kept: 45 bases, read in frame from the first base. V ends up 1 base short and J 4 bases short, with an unmatched junction base count of 8.

This clonotype was detected only a few times. It lacks a known antigen. Base-call qualities are not available, and no considerably larger clone is one nucleotide away. RNA was extracted with the RNeasy kit and 0.5 to 1 ug was reverse transcribed using random hexamers. The immunoSEQ multiplex PCR assay, covering 54 Vbeta and 13 Jbeta segments, was used to amplify TCR beta CDR3 regions. PCR amplification bias was corrected using a synthetic template baseline for primer optimization and computational correction. Turning to the authors' computational methods: Reads were annotated to V, D and J genes per IMGT and analyzed with immunoSEQ Analyzer, keeping only productive sequences. To calculate clonality, Shannon entropy was normalized by log2 of the number of productive unique sequences and then subtracted from one. For each patient and control, public and private clones were evaluated among the 100 most prevalent clones. Clones were defined as Susac-specific if absent from the healthy and MS cohorts, from 1052 published viral clones and from other ImmuneACCESS disease sequences. Starting from the raw public reads, TCRdb applied fastp trimming at Q25, assembled clones with MiXCR and retained in-frame beta chains. Identical CDR3 proteins give one entry, which carries the most common genes and DNA. These V and J calls derive from TCRdb rather than the authors' analysis. This sample has some 120,000 distinct CDR3 sequences in its table, and around 90% of those were observed once. More than 0.13% of the sample goes to the ten largest clones.

Source material: CD4+ T cells from PBMCs. This clonotype was sampled from a human donor in good health. This sequence uses TRBV20-1 and TRBJ2-7, and TRBD2 aligns with 9 junction nucleotides. The DNA sequence is given as TGCAGTGCTAGAGTGCTAGCGGGGCTGTGGTACGAGCAGTACTTC. Its translation reads: CSARVLAGLWYEQYF.